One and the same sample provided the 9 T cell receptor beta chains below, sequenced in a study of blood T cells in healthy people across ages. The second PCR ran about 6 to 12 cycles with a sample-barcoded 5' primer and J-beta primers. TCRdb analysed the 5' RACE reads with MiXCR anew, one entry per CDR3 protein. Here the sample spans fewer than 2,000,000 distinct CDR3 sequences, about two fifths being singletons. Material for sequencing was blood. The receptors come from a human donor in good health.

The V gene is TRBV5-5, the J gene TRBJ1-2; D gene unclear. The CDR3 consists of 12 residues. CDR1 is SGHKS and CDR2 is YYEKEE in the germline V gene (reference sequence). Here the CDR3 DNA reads TGTGCGTCGACTGACGGGGACTATGGCTACACCTTC. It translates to CASTDGDYGYTF.

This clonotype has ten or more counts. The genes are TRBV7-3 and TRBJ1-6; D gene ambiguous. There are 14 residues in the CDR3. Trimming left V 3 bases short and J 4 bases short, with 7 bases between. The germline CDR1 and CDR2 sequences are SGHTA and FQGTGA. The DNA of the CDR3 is TGTGCCAGCAGCTTGACTCCTTATAATTCACCCCTCCACTTT. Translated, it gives CASSLTPYNSPLHF.

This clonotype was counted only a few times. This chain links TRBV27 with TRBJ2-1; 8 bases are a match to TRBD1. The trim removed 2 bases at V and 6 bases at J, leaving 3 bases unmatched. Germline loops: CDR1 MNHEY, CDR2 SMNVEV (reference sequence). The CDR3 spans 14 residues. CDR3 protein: CASSLQGARNEQFF. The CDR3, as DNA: TGTGCCAGCAGTTTACAGGGGGCCCGCAATGAGCAGTTCTTC.

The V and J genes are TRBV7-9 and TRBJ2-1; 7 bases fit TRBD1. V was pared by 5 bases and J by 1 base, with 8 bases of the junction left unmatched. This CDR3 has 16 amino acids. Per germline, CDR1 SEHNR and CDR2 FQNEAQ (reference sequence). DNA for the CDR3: TGTGCCAGCAGCCCGAGGGGGCCTCGTTCCTACAATGAGCAGTTCTTC. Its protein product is CASSPRGPRSYNEQFF.

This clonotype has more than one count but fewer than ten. CDR3 bases: TGCAGTGCTGCGAGCTACGAGCAGTACTTC. It yields the protein CSAASYEQYF. This rearrangement joins TRBV20-1 to TRBJ2-7; D uncertain. Trimming shortened V by 5 bases and J by 3 bases, and 5 bases separated the two germline ends. The CDR3 is 10 amino acids. CDR1 is DFQATT and CDR2 is SNEGSKA in the germline V gene (reference sequence).

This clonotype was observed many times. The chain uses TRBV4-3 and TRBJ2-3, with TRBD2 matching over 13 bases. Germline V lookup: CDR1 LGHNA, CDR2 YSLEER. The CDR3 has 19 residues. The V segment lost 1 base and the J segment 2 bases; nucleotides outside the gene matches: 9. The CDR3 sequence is CASSQALAGGLSYTDTQYF. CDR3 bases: TGCGCCAGCAGCCAAGCACTAGCGGGGGGGCTCTCCTACACAGATACGCAGTATTTT.

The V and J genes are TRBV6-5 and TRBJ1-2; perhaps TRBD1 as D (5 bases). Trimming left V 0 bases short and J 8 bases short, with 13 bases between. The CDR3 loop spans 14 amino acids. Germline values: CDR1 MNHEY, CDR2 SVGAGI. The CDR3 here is CASSYSRGTVGYTF. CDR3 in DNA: TGTGCCAGCAGTTACTCGAGGGGAACCGTAGGCTACACCTTC.

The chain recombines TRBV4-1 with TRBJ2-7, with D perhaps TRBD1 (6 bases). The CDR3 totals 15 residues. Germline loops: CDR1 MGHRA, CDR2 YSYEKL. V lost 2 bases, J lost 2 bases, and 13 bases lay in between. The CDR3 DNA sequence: TGCGCCAGCAGCCAACGGGACACCGTCGCCTACGAGCAGTACTTC. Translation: CASSQRDTVAYEQYF.

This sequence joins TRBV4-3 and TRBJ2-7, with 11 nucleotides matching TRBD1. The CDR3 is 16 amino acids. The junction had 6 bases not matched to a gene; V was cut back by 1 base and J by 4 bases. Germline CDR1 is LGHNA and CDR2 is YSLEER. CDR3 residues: CASSQVGQGVGYEQYF. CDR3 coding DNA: TGCGCCAGCAGCCAAGTGGGACAGGGGGTAGGGTACGAGCAGTACTTC.